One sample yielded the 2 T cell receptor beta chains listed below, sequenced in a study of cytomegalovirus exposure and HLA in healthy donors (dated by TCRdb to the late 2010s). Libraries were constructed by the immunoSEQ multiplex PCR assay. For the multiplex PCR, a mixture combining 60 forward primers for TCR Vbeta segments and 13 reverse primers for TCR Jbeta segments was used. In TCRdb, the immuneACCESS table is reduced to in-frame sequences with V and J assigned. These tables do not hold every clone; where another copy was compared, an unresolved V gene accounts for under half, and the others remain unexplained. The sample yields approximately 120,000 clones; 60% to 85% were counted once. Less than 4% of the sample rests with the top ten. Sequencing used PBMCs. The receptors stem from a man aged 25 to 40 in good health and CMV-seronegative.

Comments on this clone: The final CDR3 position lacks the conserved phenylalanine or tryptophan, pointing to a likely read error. The CDR3 bases are TGTGCCAGCAGCCTGACAGGGAAGAATCAGCCCCAGCATGTT. Translating it yields CASSLTGKNQPQHV. The chain recombines TRBV27 with TRBJ1-5; 7 positions match TRBD1. Germline V gives CDR1 MNHEY, CDR2 SMNVEV (reference sequence). The CDR3 spans 14 residues. Germline trimming cut 6 bases from V and 4 bases from J; bases unmatched to any gene: 6.

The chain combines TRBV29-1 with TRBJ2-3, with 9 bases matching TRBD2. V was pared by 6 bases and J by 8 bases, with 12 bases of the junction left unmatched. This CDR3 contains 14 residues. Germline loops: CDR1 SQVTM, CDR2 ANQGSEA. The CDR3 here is CSVSWGGGAATQYF. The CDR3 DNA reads TGCAGCGTCTCCTGGGGCGGGGGGGCAGCTACGCAGTATTTT.